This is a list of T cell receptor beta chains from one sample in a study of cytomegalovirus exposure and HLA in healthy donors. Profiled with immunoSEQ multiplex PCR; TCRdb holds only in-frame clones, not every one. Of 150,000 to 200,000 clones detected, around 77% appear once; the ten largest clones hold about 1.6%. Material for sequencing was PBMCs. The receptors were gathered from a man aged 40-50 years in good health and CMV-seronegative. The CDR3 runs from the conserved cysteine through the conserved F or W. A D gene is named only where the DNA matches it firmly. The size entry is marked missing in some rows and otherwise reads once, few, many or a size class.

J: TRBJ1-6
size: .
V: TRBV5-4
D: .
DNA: TGTGCCAGCAGCCCTAGGGACTTAAATTCACCCCTCCACTTT
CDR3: CASSPRDLNSPLHF

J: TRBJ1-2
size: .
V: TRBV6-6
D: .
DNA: TGTGCCAGCAGTTACTCGAGCCCAAACTATGGCTACACCTTC
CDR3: CASSYSSPNYGYTF

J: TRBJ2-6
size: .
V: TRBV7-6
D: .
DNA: TGTGCCAGCAGCTTAGTGTTTGCCGGGGACTCGGGGGCCAACGTCCTGACTTTC
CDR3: CASSLVFAGDSGANVLTF

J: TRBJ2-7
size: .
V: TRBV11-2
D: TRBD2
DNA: TGTGCCAGCAGACGACTAGCGGGTCCCTACGAGCAGTACTTC
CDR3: CASRRLAGPYEQYF

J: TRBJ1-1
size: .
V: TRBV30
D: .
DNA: TGTGCCTGGGAGCAGACAACGAACACTGAAGCTTTCTTT
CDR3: CAWEQTTNTEAFF

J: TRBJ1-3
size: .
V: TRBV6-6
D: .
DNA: TGTGCCAGCAGTTACCTGGGGGGGGTCTCTGGAAACACCATATATTTT
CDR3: CASSYLGGVSGNTIYF

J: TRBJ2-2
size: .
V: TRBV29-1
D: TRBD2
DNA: TGCAGCGTGCACCTGGGGAGCGGGAGGGCCCTCGGCGGGGAGCTGTTTTTT
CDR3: CSVHLGSGRALGGELFF

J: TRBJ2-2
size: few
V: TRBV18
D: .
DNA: TGTGCCAGCTCACCACCGACTATGTACGGGGAGCTGTTTTTT
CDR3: CASSPPTMYGELFF

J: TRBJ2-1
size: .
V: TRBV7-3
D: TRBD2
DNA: TGTGCCAGCAGCGCCCGGGGGCCGGGACTAGTAGGGGGTGAGCAGTTCTTC
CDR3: CASSARGPGLVGGEQFF

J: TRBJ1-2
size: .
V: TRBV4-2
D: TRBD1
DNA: TGTGCCAGCAGCCGCACGTTGGGACAGGGGCCTCAAGACTATGGCTACACCTTC
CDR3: CASSRTLGQGPQDYGYTF

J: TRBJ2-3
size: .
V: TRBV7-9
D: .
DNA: TGTGCCAGCAGTTTAGGGCCCTCCACAGATACGCAGTATTTT
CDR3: CASSLGPSTDTQYF

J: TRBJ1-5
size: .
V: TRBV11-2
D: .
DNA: TGTGCCAGCAGCCCAGGCTCCGGGGAACAGCCCCAGCATTTT
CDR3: CASSPGSGEQPQHF

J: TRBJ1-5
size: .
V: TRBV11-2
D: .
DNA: TGTGCCAGCAGTCCCACATCGGGAAATCAGCCCCAGCATTTT
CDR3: CASSPTSGNQPQHF

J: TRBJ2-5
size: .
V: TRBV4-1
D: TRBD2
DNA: TGCGCCAGCAGCCTCCTCACTAGCGGGCAAGAGACCCAGTACTTC
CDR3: CASSLLTSGQETQYF

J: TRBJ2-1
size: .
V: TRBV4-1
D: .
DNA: TGCGCCAGCAGCCAAGATTTAAGCTATGAGCAGTTCTTC
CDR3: CASSQDLSYEQFF

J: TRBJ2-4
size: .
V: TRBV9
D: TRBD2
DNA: TGTGCCAGCAGCGTAGGCCTAGCGGGAGACGGGGCCAAAAACAGTCAGTACTTC
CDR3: CASSVGLAGDGAKNSQYF

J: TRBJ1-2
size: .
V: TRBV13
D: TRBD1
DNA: TGTGCCAGCAGCTTAGGGACAGGGGACTATGGCTACACCTTC
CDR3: CASSLGTGDYGYTF

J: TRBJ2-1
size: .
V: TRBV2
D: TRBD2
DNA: TGTGCCAGCAGCGTGACTAGCGGGACATACAATGAGCAGTTCTTC
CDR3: CASSVTSGTYNEQFF

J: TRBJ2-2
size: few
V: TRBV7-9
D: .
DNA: TGTGCCAGCGGCAGGGAGGCGTACACCGGGGAGCTGTTTTTT
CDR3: CASGREAYTGELFF

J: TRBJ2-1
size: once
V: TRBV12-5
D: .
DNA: TGTGCTAGTGGTTTCGTCACGCCCCTGGAGGGAGACAATGAGCAGTTCTTC
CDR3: CASGFVTPLEGDNEQFF

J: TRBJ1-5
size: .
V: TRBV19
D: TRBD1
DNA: TGTGCCAGTAGTTTATCTCGGACAGGGGGAAATCAGCCCCAGCATTTT
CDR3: CASSLSRTGGNQPQHF

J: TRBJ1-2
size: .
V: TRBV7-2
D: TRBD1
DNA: TGTGCCAGCAGCTTAGGGACAGGGGTTAACTATGGCTACACCTTC
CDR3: CASSLGTGVNYGYTF

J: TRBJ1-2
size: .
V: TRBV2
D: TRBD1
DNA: TGTGCCAGCAGTGTTCCGGGACAGGCTAACTATGGCTACACCTTC
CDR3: CASSVPGQANYGYTF

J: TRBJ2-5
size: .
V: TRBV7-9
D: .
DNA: TGTGCCAGCAGCGCAAGCTGGAGGGAGACCCAGTACTTC
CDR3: CASSASWRETQYF

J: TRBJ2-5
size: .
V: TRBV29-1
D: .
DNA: TGCTCCTTCCAAGAGACCCAGTACTTC
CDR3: CSFQETQYF

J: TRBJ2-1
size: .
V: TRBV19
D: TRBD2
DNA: TGTGCCAGTAGCCGCACTAGCGGGAGGGCCTACAATGAGCAGTTCTTC
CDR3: CASSRTSGRAYNEQFF

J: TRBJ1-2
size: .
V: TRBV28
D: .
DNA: TGTGCCAGCAGTTATCGGGAGAACTATGGCTACACCTTC
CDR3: CASSYRENYGYTF

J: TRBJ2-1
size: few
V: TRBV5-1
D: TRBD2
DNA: TGCGCCAGCAGCATCTCTTTCGGGGGGAATGAGCAGTTCTTC
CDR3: CASSISFGGNEQFF

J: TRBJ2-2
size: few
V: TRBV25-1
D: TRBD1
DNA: TGTGCCAGCAGCCGGGACAGGAACACCGGGGAGCTGTTTTTT
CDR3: CASSRDRNTGELFF

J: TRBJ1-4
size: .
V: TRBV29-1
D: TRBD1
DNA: TGCAGCGTCGCGGCAGGGGGTATAGATAATGAAAAACTGTTTTTT
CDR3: CSVAAGGIDNEKLFF

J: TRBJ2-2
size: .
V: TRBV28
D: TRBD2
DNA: TGTGCCAGCAGTCCCCTAGCGGGTGTCACCGGGGAGCTGTTTTTT
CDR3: CASSPLAGVTGELFF

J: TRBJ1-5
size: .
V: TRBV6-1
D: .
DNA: TGTGCCACCCAAAGGGGCACCTTCAATCAGCCCCAGCATTTT
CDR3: CATQRGTFNQPQHF

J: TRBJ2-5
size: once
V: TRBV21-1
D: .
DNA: TGTGCCAGCAGCAATGAGGAGACCCAGTACTTC
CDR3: CASSNEETQYF

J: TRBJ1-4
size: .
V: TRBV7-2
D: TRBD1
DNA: TGTGCCAGCAGCGCCCTAGGGGGCTTAAATGAAAAACTGTTTTTT
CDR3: CASSALGGLNEKLFF

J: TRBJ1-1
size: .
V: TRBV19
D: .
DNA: TGTGCCAGTAGTATAGATCTCTGGCAGGGAACTGAAGCTTTCTTT
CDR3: CASSIDLWQGTEAFF

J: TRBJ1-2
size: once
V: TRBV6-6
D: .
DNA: TGTGCCAGCAGTTACAGGTCGCGGGACTATGGCTACACCTTC
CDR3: CASSYRSRDYGYTF

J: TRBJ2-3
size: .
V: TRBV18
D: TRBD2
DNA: TGTGCCAGCTCCCCACCGGGACTAGGCACAGATACGCAGTATTTT
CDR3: CASSPPGLGTDTQYF

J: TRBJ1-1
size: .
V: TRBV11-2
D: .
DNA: TGTGCCAGCAGCTTAGATCCTACCACTGAAGCTTTCTTT
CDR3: CASSLDPTTEAFF

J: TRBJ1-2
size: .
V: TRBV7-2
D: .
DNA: TGTGCCAGCAGTCCCTCCGCAGGGGTGGACTATGGCTACACCTTC
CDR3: CASSPSAGVDYGYTF

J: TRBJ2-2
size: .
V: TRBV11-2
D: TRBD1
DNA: TGTGCCAGCAGTCCTAACCGGGACAGGGGACGGGGGGAGCTGTTTTTT
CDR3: CASSPNRDRGRGELFF

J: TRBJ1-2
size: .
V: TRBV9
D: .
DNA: TGTGCCAGCAGCTTAGGGCAGAAGAACTATGGCTACACCTTC
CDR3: CASSLGQKNYGYTF

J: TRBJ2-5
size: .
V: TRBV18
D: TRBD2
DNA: TGTGCCAGCTCGGGACTAGCGGGAGGCCTGACCGATGAAGAGACCCAGTACTTC
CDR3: CASSGLAGGLTDEETQYF

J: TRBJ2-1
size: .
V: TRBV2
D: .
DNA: TGTGCCAGCAGTTCAACTAGCCTCAATGAGCAGTTCTTC
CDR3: CASSSTSLNEQFF

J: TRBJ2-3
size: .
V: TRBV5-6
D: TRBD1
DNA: TGTGCCAGCAGCTTCAGACAGGGAGTAACAGATACGCAGTATTTT
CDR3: CASSFRQGVTDTQYF

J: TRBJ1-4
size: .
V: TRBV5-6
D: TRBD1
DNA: TGTGCCAGCAGCTTACAGGGGTGGGATGAAAAACTGTTTTTT
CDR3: CASSLQGWDEKLFF

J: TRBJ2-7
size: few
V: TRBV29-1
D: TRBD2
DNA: TGCAGCGTTGTACTCTTACGGGGGGGCTACGAGCAGTACTTC
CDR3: CSVVLLRGGYEQYF

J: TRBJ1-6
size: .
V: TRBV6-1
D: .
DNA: TGTGCCAGCAGTGTCCGGGGACACAATAATTCACCCCTCCACTTT
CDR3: CASSVRGHNNSPLHF

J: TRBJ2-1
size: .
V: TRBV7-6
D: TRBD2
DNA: TGTGCCAGCAGCTCTCGACTAGCCCTTTACAATGAGCAGTTCTTC
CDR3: CASSSRLALYNEQFF

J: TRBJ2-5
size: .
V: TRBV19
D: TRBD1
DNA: TGTGCCAGTAGGGGGACAGGGGACGGAAGGGAGACCCAGTACTTC
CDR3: CASRGTGDGRETQYF

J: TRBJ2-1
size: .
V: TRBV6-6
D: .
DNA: TGTGCCAGCACCGCGTCCCCCGCGGGCGAGCAGTTCTTC
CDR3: CASTASPAGEQFF

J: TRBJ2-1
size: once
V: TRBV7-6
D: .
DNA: TGTGCCAGCAGCTTAGCCCGGGGCTCCTACAATGAGCAGTTCTTC
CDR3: CASSLARGSYNEQFF

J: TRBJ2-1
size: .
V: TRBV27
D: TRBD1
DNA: TGTGCCAGCAGTCAGGACCCGGCATCCAGGGGGAATGAGCAGTTCTTC
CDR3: CASSQDPASRGNEQFF

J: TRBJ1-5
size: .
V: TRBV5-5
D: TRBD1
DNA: TGTGCCAGCAGCTTCCGGGACAGGCCTAATCAGCCCCAGCATTTT
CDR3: CASSFRDRPNQPQHF

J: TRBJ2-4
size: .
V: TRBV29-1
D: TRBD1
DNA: TGCAGCGTTGAAGGGACAGGGTCTAGCAAAAACATTCAGTACTTC
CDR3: CSVEGTGSSKNIQYF

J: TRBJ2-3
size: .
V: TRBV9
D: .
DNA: TGTGCCAGCAGCGTAGGTACAGGGGGGGCCGATACGCAGTATTTT
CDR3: CASSVGTGGADTQYF

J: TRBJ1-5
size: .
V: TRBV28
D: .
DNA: TGTGCCAGCAGTTTAAACCCCAGCCGGTGGGGCCCATATAGCAATCAGCCCCAGCATTTT
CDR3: CASSLNPSRWGPYSNQPQHF

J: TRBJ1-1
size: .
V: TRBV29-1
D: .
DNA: TGCAGCGTGGGCAAGGGGGTGTATGGAGCTTTCTTT
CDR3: CSVGKGVYGAFF